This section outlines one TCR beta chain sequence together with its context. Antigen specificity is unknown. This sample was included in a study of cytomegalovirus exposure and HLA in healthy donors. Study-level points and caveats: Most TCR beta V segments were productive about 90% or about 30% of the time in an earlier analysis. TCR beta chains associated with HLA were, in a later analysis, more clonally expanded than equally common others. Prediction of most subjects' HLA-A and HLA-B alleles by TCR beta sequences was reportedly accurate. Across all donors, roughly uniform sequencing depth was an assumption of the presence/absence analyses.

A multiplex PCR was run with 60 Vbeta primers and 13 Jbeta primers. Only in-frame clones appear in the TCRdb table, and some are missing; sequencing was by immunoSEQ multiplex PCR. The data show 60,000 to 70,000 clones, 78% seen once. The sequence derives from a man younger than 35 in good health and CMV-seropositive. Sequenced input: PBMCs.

CDR3 in DNA: TGTGCCAGCAGCTTGGGGGGGCCCGGGGAGCAGTACTTC. This gives the protein CASSLGGPGEQYF. The chain joins TRBV5-6 to TRBJ2-7; D is perhaps TRBD1 (6 bases). Trimming shortened V by 0 bases and J by 7 bases, and 11 bases separated the two germline ends. The CDR3 spans 13 residues. Germline CDR1 reads SGHDT; CDR2 reads YYEEEE.